The subject of this entry is one T cell receptor (beta chain). As yet, its antigen is unknown. These data come from a study of cytomegalovirus exposure and HLA in healthy donors. Regarding the study as a whole: Altogether, 150 or so TCR beta chains were recorded as cytomegalovirus-associated. Later analysis showed most CMV-associated TCR beta chains appearing HLA-restricted. It was shown in a later analysis that HLA-associated TCR beta chains were more clonally expanded than other, equally common chains.

PCR involved 60 Vbeta and 13 Jbeta primers. Profiling relied on immunoSEQ multiplex PCR, and the TCRdb table lists in-frame clones only, not all of them. The sample lists 160,000 or so clones; approximately 82% were seen once. Germline loops: CDR1 MNHNS, CDR2 SASEGT. The CDR3 is made up of 12 amino acids. Trimming took 10 bases from V and 1 from J, leaving 10 bases between them. This TCR was sampled from a woman in her fifties or sixties in good health and CMV-seropositive. This chain uses TRBV6-1 with TRBJ1-1; no definite D call. Sequenced: PBMCs. CDR3 DNA: TGTGCCACCCTAGAACGGAACACTGAAGCTTTCTTT. This translates into CATLERNTEAFF.